This T cell receptor beta chain originates from a study of CD8+ T cells in alopecia areata. This clone has more than one count but fewer than ten. The treatment here: oral pan-JAK inhibitor, 5-10 mg twice daily. cDNA prepared by RNA extraction and subsequent reverse transcription served as the template for sequencing. The protocol was immunoSEQ multiplex PCR, while the TCRdb copy is restricted to in-frame clones and leaves out a portion. This table has about 200,000 clones, roughly 60% appearing once. This CDR3 is 13 amino acids long. Trimming took 6 bases from V and 5 from J, leaving 11 bases between them. Germline V gene data show CDR1 as ENHRY and CDR2 as SYGVKD.

The TCR was taken from a human donor with alopecia areata. V is TRBV10-3 and J is TRBJ1-5; TRBD1 might be the D (5 bases). The sequenced sample was CD4+ T cells sorted from blood, obtained at week 24, from a patient treated with tofacitinib. Here the CDR3 reads CAISGRDYQPQHF. In nucleotides, the CDR3 is TGTGCCATCAGCGGCAGGGACTATCAGCCCCAGCATTTT.